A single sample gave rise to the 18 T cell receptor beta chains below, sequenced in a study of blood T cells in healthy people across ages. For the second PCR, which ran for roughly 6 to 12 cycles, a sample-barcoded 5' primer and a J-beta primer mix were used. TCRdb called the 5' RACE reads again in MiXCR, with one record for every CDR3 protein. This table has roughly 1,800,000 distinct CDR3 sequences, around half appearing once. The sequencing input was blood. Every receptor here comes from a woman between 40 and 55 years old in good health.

CDR3 region: CSATAPQKTTDTQYF. The CDR3 nucleotides read TGCAGTGCAACGGCCCCTCAGAAAACCACAGATACGCAGTATTTT. The chain carries TRBV20-1 and TRBJ2-3; no clear D gene. The CDR3 covers 15 residues. Germline CDR1 DFQATT, CDR2 SNEGSKA (reference sequence). Between the trimmed V and J ends, which lost 6 bases and 2 bases, there was a span of 18 bases.

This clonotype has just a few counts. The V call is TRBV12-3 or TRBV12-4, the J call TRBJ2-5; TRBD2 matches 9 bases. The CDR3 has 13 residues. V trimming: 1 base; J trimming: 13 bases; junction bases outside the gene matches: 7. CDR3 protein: CASSLGVAGALYF. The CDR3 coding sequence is TGTGCCAGCAGTTTAGGAGTAGCGGGGGCGTTGTACTTC.

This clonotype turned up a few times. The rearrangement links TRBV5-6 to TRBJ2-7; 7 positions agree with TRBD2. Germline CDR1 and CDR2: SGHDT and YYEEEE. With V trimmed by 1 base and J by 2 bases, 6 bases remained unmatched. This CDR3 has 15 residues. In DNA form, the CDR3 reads TGTGCCAGCAGCTTGTGGCTAGCGGATCCCTACGAGCAGTACTTC. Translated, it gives CASSLWLADPYEQYF. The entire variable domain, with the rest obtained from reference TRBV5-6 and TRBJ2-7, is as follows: DAGVTQSPTHLIKTRGQQVTLRCSPKSGHDTVSWYQQALGQGPQFIFQYYEEEERQRGNFPDRFSGHQFPNYSSELNVNALLLGDSALYLCASSLWLADPYEQYFGPGTRLTVT.

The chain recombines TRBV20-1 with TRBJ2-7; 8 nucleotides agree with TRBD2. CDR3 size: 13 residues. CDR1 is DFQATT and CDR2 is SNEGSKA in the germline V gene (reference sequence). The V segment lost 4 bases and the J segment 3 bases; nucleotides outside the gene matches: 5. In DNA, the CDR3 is TGCAGTGCTACGGGACTAGAGTACTACGAGCAGTACTTC. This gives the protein CSATGLEYYEQYF.

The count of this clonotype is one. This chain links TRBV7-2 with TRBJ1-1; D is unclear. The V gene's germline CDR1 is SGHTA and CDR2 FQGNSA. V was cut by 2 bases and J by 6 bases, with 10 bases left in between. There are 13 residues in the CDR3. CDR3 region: CASSLTPLAEAFF. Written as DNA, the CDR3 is TGTGCCAGCAGCTTAACCCCTCTAGCTGAAGCTTTCTTT. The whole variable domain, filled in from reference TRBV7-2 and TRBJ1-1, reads GAGVSQSPSNKVTEKGKDVELRCDPISGHTALYWYRQSLGQGLEFLIYFQGNSAPDKSGLPSDRFSAERTGGSVSTLTIQRTQQEDSAVYLCASSLTPLAEAFFGQGTRLTVV.

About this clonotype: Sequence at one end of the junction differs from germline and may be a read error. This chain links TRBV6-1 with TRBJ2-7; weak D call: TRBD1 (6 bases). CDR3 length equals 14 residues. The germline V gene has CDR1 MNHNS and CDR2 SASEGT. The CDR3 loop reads CASRPAKGGYEQYF. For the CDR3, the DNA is TGCGCCAGCAGACCTGCGAAAGGGGGCTACGAGCAGTACTTC.

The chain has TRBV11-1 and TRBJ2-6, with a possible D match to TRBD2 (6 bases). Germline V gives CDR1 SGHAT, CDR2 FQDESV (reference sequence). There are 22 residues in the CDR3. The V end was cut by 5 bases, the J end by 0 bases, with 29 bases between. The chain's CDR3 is CASSPSKAGRQAKNSGANVLTF. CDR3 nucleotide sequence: TGTGCCAGCAGCCCGAGTAAGGCGGGGCGGCAGGCAAAAAACTCTGGGGCCAACGTCCTGACTTTC.

The CDR3 protein is CASGGGWGTADQETQYF. The CDR3 nucleotides are TGTGCCAGCGGGGGGGGATGGGGGACAGCGGACCAAGAGACCCAGTACTTC. The chain carries TRBV6-1 and TRBJ2-4; the D call may be TRBD1 or TRBD2 (7 bases each). The J call may be in error: the DNA end matches TRBJ2-5 better. Germline lookup yields CDR1 MNHNS and CDR2 SASEGT. The length of the CDR3 is 17 residues.

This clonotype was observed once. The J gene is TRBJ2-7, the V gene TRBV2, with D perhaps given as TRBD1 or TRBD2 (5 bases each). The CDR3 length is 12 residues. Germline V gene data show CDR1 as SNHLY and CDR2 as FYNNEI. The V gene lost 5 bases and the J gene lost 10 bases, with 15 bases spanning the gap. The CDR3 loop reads CASSRGILSQYF. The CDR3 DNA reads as TGTGCCAGCAGTCGGGGCATCCTCAGTCAGTACTTC.

This CDR3 reads CASSTDLPADPFSNEQFF. Written as DNA, the CDR3 is TGTGCCAGCAGTACAGATCTCCCAGCGGACCCCTTTTCCAATGAGCAGTTCTTC. The chain is built from TRBV27 and TRBJ2-1, with D possibly being TRBD2 (5 bases). The germline V gene encodes CDR1 MNHEY and CDR2 SMNVEV (reference sequence). Trimming left V 5 bases short and J 6 bases short, with 26 bases between. The CDR3 length is 18 residues.

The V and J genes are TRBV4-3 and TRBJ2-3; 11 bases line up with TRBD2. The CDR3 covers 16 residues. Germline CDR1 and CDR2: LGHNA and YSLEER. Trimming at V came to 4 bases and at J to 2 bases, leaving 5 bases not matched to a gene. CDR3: CASSRGSGGDTDTQYF. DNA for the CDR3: TGCGCCAGCAGCCGCGGTAGCGGGGGGGACACAGATACGCAGTATTTT.

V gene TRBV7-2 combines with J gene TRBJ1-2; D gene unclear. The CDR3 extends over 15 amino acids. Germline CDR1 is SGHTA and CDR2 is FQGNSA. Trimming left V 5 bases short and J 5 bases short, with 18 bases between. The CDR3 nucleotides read TGTGCCAGCAGCCCTTCAGTGCGGCGGGATTATGGCTACACCTTC. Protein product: CASSPSVRRDYGYTF.

The CDR3 here is CASSIRSGDLEQYF. The CDR3 region has the DNA TGTGCCAGCAGCATTCGGTCGGGGGACCTTGAGCAGTATTTT. The chain joins TRBV9 to TRBJ2-3, with a possible D match to TRBD2 (6 bases). The V gene lost 4 bases and the J gene lost 11 bases, with 20 bases spanning the gap. CDR1 SGDLS and CDR2 YYNGEE come from the germline V gene. This CDR3 has 14 amino acids.

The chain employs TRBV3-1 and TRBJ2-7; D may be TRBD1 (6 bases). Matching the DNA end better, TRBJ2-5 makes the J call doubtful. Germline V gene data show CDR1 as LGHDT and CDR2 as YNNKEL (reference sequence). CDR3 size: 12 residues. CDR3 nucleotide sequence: TGTGCCAGCAGCCGGGGGCTGTCGACCCAGTACTTC. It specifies CASSRGLSTQYF.

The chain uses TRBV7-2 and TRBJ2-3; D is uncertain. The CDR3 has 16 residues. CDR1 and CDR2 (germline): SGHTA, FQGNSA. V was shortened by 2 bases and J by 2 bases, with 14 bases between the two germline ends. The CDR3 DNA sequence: TGTGCCAGCAGCTTATACGGATATATCCCCACAGATACGCAGTATTTT. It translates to CASSLYGYIPTDTQYF. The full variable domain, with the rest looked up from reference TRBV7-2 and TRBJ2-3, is GAGVSQSPSNKVTEKGKDVELRCDPISGHTALYWYRQSLGQGLEFLIYFQGNSAPDKSGLPSDRFSAERTGGSVSTLTIQRTQQEDSAVYLCASSLYGYIPTDTQYFGPGTRLTVL.

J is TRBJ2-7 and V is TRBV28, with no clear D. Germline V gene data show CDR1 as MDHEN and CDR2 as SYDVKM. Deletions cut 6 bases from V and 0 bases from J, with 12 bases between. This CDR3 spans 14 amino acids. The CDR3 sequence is CASSRGRASYEQYF. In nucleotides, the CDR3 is TGTGCCAGCAGCCGAGGACGGGCCTCCTACGAGCAGTACTTC.

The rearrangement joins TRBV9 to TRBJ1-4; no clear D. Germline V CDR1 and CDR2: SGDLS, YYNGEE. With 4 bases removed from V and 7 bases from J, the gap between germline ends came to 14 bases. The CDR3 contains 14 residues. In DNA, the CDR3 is TGTGCCAGCAGCCTGGAGGCGGGCGGTGAAAAACTGTTTTTT. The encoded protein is CASSLEAGGEKLFF.

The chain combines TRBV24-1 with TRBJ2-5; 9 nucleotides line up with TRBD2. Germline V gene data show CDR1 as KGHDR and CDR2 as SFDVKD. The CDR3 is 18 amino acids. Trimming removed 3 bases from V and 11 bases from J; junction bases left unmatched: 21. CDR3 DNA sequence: TGTGCCACCAGTGATGGCTATAGGAGCGGGGGGCCTGATGGTGAGCAGTACTTC. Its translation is CATSDGYRSGGPDGEQYF.